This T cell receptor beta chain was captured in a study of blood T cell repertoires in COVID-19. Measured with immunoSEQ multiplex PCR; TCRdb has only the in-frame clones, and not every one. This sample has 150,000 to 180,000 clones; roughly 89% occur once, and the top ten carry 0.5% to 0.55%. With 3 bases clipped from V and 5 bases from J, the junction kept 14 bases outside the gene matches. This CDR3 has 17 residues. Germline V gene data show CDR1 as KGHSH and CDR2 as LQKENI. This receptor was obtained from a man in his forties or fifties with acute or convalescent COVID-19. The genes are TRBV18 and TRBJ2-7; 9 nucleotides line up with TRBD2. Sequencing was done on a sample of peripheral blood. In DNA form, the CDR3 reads TGTGCCAGCTCACCGCGACCTCCGGGACTAGCTCGCCACGAGCAGTACTTC. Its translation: CASSPRPPGLARHEQYF. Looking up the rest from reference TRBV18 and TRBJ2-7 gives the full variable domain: NAGVMQNPRHLVRRRGQEARLRCSPMKGHSHVYWYRQLPEEGLKFMVYLQKENIIDESGMPKERFSAEFPKEGPSILRIQQVVRGDSAAYFCASSPRPPGLARHEQYFGPGTRLTVT.